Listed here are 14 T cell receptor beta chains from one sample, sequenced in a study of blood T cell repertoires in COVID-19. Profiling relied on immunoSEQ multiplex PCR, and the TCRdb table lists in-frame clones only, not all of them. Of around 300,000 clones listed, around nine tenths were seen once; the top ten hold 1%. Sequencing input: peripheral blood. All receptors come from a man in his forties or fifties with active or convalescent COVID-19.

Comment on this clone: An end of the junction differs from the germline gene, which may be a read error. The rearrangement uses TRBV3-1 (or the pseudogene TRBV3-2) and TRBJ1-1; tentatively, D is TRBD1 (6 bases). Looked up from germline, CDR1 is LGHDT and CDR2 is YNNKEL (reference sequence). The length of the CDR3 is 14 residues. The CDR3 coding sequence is TGTGCCAGCAACCAAATGGACAGAAACACTGAAGCTTTCTTT. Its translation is CASNQMDRNTEAFF.

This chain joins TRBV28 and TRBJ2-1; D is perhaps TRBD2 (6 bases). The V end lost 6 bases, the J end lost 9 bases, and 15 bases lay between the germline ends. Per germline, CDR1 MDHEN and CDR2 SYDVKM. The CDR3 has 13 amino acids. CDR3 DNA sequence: TGTGCCAGCAGCGCGGGAAGTCCTCCTGAGCAGTTCTTC. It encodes CASSAGSPPEQFF.

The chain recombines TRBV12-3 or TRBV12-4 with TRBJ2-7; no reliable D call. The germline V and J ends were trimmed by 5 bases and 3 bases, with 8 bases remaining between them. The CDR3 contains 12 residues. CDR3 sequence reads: CASSPHGYEQYF. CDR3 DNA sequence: TGTGCCAGCAGTCCTCACGGCTACGAGCAGTACTTC.

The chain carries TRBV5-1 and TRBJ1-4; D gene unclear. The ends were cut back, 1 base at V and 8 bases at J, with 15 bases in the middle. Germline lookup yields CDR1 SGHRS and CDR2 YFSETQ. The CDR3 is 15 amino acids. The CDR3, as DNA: TGCGCCAGCAGCTTGAGAGGAGCCCTAGAAGAAAAACTGTTTTTT. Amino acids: CASSLRGALEEKLFF.

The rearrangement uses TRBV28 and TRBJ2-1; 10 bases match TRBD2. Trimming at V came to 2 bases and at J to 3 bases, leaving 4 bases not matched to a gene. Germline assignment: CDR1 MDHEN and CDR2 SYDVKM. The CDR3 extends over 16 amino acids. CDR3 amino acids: CASSLTSGVIYNEQFF. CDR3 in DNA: TGTGCCAGCAGTTTAACTAGCGGGGTTATCTACAATGAGCAGTTCTTC.

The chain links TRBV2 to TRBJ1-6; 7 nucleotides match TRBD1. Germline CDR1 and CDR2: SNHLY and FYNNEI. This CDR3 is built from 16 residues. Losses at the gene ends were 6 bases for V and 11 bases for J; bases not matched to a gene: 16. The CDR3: CASSDRVGPGKAPLHF. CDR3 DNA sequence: TGTGCCAGCAGCGACAGGGTAGGCCCTGGAAAGGCACCCCTCCACTTT.

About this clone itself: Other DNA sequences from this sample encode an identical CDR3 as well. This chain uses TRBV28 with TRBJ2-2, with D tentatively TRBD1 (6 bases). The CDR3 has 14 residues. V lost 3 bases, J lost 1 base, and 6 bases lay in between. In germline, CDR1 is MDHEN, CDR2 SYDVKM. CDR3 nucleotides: TGTGCCAGCAGTTTGGGACAGAACACCGGGGAGCTGTTTTTT. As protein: CASSLGQNTGELFF.

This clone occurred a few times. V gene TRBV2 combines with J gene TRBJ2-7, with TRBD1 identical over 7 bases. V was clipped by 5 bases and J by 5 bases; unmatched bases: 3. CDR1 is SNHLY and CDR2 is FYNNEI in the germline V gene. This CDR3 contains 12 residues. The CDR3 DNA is TGTGCCAGCAGTCTCGACAGGGACGAGCAGTACTTC. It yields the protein CASSLDRDEQYF.

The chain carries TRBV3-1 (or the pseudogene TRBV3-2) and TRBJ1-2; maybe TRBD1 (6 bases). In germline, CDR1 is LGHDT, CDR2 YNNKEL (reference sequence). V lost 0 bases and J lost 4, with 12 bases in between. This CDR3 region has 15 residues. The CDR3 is CASSQEGGASYGYTF. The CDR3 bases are TGTGCCAGCAGCCAAGAAGGGGGGGCGAGCTATGGCTACACCTTC.

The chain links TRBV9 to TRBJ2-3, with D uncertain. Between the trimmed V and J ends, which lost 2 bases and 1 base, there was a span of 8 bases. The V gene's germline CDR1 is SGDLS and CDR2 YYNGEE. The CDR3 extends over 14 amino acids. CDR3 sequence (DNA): TGTGCCAGCAGCGTTAGCAGCGGCACAGATACGCAGTATTTT. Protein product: CASSVSSGTDTQYF. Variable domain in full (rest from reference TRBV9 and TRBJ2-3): DSGVTQTPKHLITATGQRVTLRCSPRSGDLSVYWYQQSLDQGLQFLIQYYNGEERAKGNILERFSAQQFPDLHSELNLSSLELGDSALYFCASSVSSGTDTQYFGPGTRLTVL.

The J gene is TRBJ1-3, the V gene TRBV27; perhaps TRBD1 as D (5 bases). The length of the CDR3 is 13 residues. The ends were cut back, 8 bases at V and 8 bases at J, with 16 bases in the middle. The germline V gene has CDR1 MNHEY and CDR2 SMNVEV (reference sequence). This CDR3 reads CASRPGGGDTIYF. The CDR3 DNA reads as TGTGCCAGCCGACCTGGTGGGGGGGACACCATATATTTT.

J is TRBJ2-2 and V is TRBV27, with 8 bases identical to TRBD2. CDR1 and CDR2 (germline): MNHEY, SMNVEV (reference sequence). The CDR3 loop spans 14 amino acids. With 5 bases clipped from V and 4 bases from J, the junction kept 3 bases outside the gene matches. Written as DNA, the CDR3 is TGTGCCAGCAGTCCGGGACTAGTCACCGGGGAGCTGTTTTTT. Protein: CASSPGLVTGELFF.

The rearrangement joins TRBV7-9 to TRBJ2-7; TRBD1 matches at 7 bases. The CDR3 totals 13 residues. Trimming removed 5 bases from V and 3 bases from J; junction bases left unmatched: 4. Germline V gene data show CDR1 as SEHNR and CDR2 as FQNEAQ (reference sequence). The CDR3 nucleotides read TGTGCCAGCAGCCACCGGGACAGCTACGAGCAGTACTTC. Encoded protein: CASSHRDSYEQYF.

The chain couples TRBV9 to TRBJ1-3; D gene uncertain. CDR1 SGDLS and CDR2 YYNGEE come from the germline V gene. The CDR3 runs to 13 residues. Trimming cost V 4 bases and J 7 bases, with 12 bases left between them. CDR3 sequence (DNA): TGTGCCAGCAGCCCTAGTCCGGCCAACACCATATATTTT. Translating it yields CASSPSPANTIYF. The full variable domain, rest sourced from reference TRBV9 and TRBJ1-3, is DSGVTQTPKHLITATGQRVTLRCSPRSGDLSVYWYQQSLDQGLQFLIQYYNGEERAKGNILERFSAQQFPDLHSELNLSSLELGDSALYFCASSPSPANTIYFGEGSWLTVV.